Below, 2 T cell receptor beta chains from the same sample are listed, as sequenced in a study of shared clonotypes between healthy human individuals. Produced via immunoSEQ multiplex PCR; TCRdb's table is partial and in-frame only. This table holds 950,000 to 1,100,000 clones, around 76% found once. Sample: memory CD4+ T cells sorted from blood. Subset denoted: CD45RA-negative fraction. The receptors were gathered from a man younger than 35 in good health.

The chain has TRBV6-6 and TRBJ1-6; 10 bases are shared with TRBD1. Germline assignment: CDR1 MNHNY and CDR2 SVGAGI (reference sequence). The CDR3 runs 14 residues. V was clipped by 6 bases and J by 9 bases; unmatched bases: 5. The CDR3 loop is CASSDRGLVSPLHF. The CDR3 bases are TGTGCCAGCAGCGACAGGGGGCTAGTTTCACCCCTCCACTTT.

The chain carries TRBV14 and TRBJ1-2, with D unresolved. The CDR3 extends over 13 amino acids. V shed 6 bases and J shed 7 bases, with 15 bases lying between them. The germline V gene encodes CDR1 SGHDN and CDR2 FVKESK. The CDR3 sequence is CASSLLERGGYTF. The CDR3 DNA follows: TGTGCCAGCAGTCTTCTAGAGCGGGGTGGCTACACCTTC.